The 19 T cell receptor beta chains given below trace back to one sample, sequenced in a study of blood T cell repertoires in COVID-19. The data were produced by immunoSEQ multiplex PCR, yet TCRdb's version contains in-frame clones alone and is incomplete. This sample has about 170,000 clones, with approximately 91% found just once. The specimen was peripheral blood. All receptors come from a man younger than 35 with COVID-19, enrolled during active disease.

The chain uses TRBV20-1 and TRBJ2-1; possible D gene TRBD2, 5 bases. The V gene lost 4 bases and the J gene lost 6 bases, with 7 bases spanning the gap. The CDR3 has 11 amino acids. From germline, CDR1 is DFQATT and CDR2 SNEGSKA (reference sequence). CDR3 in amino acids: CSANRGNEQFF. The CDR3 DNA reads as TGCAGTGCTAACCGGGGCAATGAGCAGTTCTTC.

This chain links TRBV23-1 with TRBJ2-2; D is unclear. TRBV23-1 is assigned to the ORF class and has an uncertain function. The CDR3 length is 15 residues. Trimming took 7 bases from V and 6 from J, leaving 18 bases between them. CDR3 DNA: TGCGCCAGCATTTCCGTGTGGTCTAACCCCGGGGAGCTGTTTTTT. It specifies CASISVWSNPGELFF.

This chain links TRBV13 with TRBJ1-2; TRBD1 agrees at 10 bases. Germline V gives CDR1 PRHDT, CDR2 FYEKMQ (reference sequence). The CDR3 is 14 residues long. V lost 2 bases and J lost 5; bases outside the gene matches: 2. In DNA, the CDR3 is TGTGCCAGCAGCTTACAGGGACAGGGGTATGGCTACACCTTC. It translates to CASSLQGQGYGYTF.

The rearrangement uses TRBV11-2 and TRBJ2-7, with D tentatively TRBD2 (6 bases). CDR3 length equals 14 residues. The germline V gene encodes CDR1 SGHAT and CDR2 FQNNGV. V lost 4 bases and J lost 6, with 16 bases in between. In DNA, the CDR3 is TGTGCCAGCAGCTCACTGGGGGGTCCGGTCGAGCAGTACTTC. Protein sequence: CASSSLGGPVEQYF.

Notes on this clone: This CDR3 is also generated by other DNA sequences in the sample. The V and J genes are TRBV25-1 and TRBJ1-5; D gene uncertain. V lost 2 bases to trimming and J lost 2 bases, with 7 bases between them. The CDR3 totals 14 residues. The germline CDR1 and CDR2 sequences are MGHDK and SYGVNS. Here the CDR3 reads CASSEAGGNQPQHF. CDR3 in DNA: TGTGCCAGCAGTGAAGCAGGTGGCAATCAGCCCCAGCATTTT.

The chain employs TRBV4-1 and TRBJ1-1; the match to TRBD1 covers 7 bases. Per the germline V gene, CDR1 is MGHRA and CDR2 is YSYEKL. The CDR3 has 12 amino acids. V lost 5 bases and J lost 6; bases outside the gene matches: 3. The CDR3 sequence is CASSYGTAEAFF. The CDR3 DNA reads as TGCGCCAGCAGCTACGGGACAGCTGAAGCTTTCTTT.

V usage is TRBV27 and J usage is TRBJ1-5; 9 bases agree with TRBD1. The CDR3 has 17 residues. After removal of 6 bases from V and 6 bases from J, the junction contained 15 bases not matched to a gene. Germline V gene sequence: CDR1 MNHEY, CDR2 SMNVEV (reference sequence). CDR3 DNA: TGTGCCAGCAGGACCTGGACAGGGGCTCCCAGGGCTCAGCCCCAGCATTTT. Protein sequence: CASRTWTGAPRAQPQHF.

This clone was detected once. The chain combines TRBV4-1 with TRBJ2-7; D uncertain. V was cut by 0 bases and J by 3 bases, with 6 bases left in between. CDR1 is MGHRA, CDR2 YSYEKL, per germline. This CDR3 contains 13 residues. The CDR3 DNA sequence: TGCGCCAGCAGCCAAGATAACAGCTACGAGCAGTACTTC. It encodes CASSQDNSYEQYF.

The CDR3 DNA sequence: TGTGCCAGCAGTTACTCACAGGGGAATGGCTACACCTTC. Amino acid sequence: CASSYSQGNGYTF. The rearrangement joins TRBV6-5 to TRBJ1-2; TRBD1 aligns across 7 bases. Germline CDR1 and CDR2: MNHEY and SVGAGI. The CDR3 sequence is 13 residues long. The J segment lost 6 bases and the V segment lost 0 bases, leaving 1 base of the junction unmatched.

The rearrangement uses TRBV4-1 and TRBJ2-3; tentative D call: TRBD1 (6 bases). The CDR3 has 15 amino acids. Germline loops: CDR1 MGHRA, CDR2 YSYEKL. With 3 bases removed from V and 4 bases from J, the gap between germline ends came to 14 bases. Written as DNA, the CDR3 is TGCGCCAGCAGCCATGGGGGCTTTGAGGCAGATACGCAGTATTTT. It specifies CASSHGGFEADTQYF.

J is TRBJ2-7 and V is TRBV4-2, with D perhaps matching TRBD2 (5 bases). Germline V gives CDR1 LGHNA, CDR2 YNFKEQ. Trimming left V 6 bases short and J 3 bases short, with 12 bases between. CDR3 length equals 13 residues. CDR3 in DNA: TGTGCCAGCAGTCCCGACGGGGACTACGAGCAGTACTTC. Translation gives CASSPDGDYEQYF.

V and J are TRBV28 and TRBJ1-6; perhaps TRBD1 as D (6 bases). The CDR3 extends over 15 amino acids. Trimming cost V 2 bases and J 8 bases, with 13 bases left between them. Germline lookup yields CDR1 MDHEN and CDR2 SYDVKM. The CDR3 DNA reads TGTGCCAGCAGTTTAACTACAGGGTTTTATTCACCCCTCCACTTT. Translating it yields CASSLTTGFYSPLHF. Full variable domain (rest looked up from reference TRBV28 and TRBJ1-6): DVKVTQSSRYLVKRTGEKVFLECVQDMDHENMFWYRQDPGLGLRLIYFSYDVKMKEKGDIPEGYSVSREKKERFSLILESASTNQTSMYLCASSLTTGFYSPLHFGNGTRLTVT.

J is TRBJ2-7 and V is TRBV6-5, with D possibly matching TRBD2 (6 bases). V was cut by 10 bases and J by 2 bases, with 21 bases left in between. The CDR3 loop spans 15 amino acids. Germline assignment: CDR1 MNHEY and CDR2 SVGAGI. The CDR3 nucleotides are TGTGCCACCTCGACCCTCGGGACTTCAACCTACGAGCAGTACTTC. Protein product: CATSTLGTSTYEQYF.

The chain couples TRBV27 to TRBJ2-5; TRBD2 agrees at 8 bases. Germline V gene lookup returns CDR1 MNHEY and CDR2 SMNVEV (reference sequence). CDR3 size: 15 residues. V dropped 4 bases and J dropped 2; count of bases not matched to a gene: 6. CDR3 amino acids: CASSSLAGIQETQYF. CDR3 coding DNA: TGTGCCAGCAGTTCCTTAGCGGGGATACAAGAGACCCAGTACTTC.

This sequence joins TRBV19 and TRBJ1-5; 9 positions match TRBD1. The CDR3 consists of 15 residues. The V gene's germline CDR1 is LNHDA and CDR2 SQIVND (reference sequence). V trimming: 6 bases; J trimming: 3 bases; junction bases outside the gene matches: 6. DNA for the CDR3: TGTGCCAGTAGCCCTCGGACAGGGGACAATCAGCCCCAGCATTTT. It translates to CASSPRTGDNQPQHF.

V gene TRBV12-3 or TRBV12-4 combines with J gene TRBJ1-2; 9 bases line up with TRBD1. This CDR3 has 13 amino acids. V was clipped by 4 bases and J by 7 bases; unmatched bases: 4. CDR3 residues: CASSYRTGAGYTF. The CDR3 DNA is TGTGCCAGCAGTTACCGGACAGGGGCTGGCTACACCTTC.

This sequence joins TRBV19 and TRBJ2-1, with D possibly matching TRBD2 (5 bases). The V end was cut by 3 bases, the J end by 8 bases, with 11 bases between. Looked up from germline, CDR1 is LNHDA and CDR2 is SQIVND (reference sequence). The CDR3 length is 13 residues. In DNA form, the CDR3 reads TGTGCCAGTAGTATCCCAGGAGGCCATGAGCAGTTCTTC. Protein product: CASSIPGGHEQFF.

The chain has TRBV5-1 and TRBJ1-2, with TRBD1 identical over 7 bases. CDR3 length: 16 amino acids. V lost 1 base and J lost 4; bases outside the gene matches: 10. Germline V CDR1 and CDR2: SGHRS, YFSETQ. For the CDR3, the DNA is TGCGCCAGCAGCTTGCCAGGACAGGAAGGTGTCTATGGCTACACCTTC. Protein product: CASSLPGQEGVYGYTF.

The chain couples TRBV6-2 or TRBV6-3 to TRBJ2-5, with a tentative D call TRBD2 (6 bases). Looked up from germline, CDR1 is MNHEY and CDR2 is SVGEGT. The V end was cut by 6 bases, the J end by 4 bases, with 21 bases between. CDR3 length equals 16 residues. As DNA, the CDR3 is TGTGCCAGCAGCCGCCCGCTAGCGCCGGTGGGAGAGACCCAGTACTTC. Translated, it gives CASSRPLAPVGETQYF.